These 17 T cell receptor beta chains originate from one sample sequenced in a study of shared clonotypes between healthy human individuals (dated by TCRdb to the early 2020s). Library preparation used the immunoSEQ multiplex PCR assay. TCRdb stores this immuneACCESS table with in-frame sequences only. Part of the clones is absent; in the studies checked, under half of the shortfall reflects unresolved V genes, and no reason is known for the rest. This sample has roughly 2.5 million clones in its table, and approximately 90% of those were observed once. Clones ranked in the top ten supply about 0.13% of the sample. Specimen: naive CD4+ T cells sorted from blood. According to the study, the label for this sample's cell subset or site signals: CD45RA+ positively selected. These receptor sequences come from a man aged 18 to 30 in good health.

The chain employs TRBV2 and TRBJ1-6; D unresolved. Trimming stripped 6 bases from V and 0 bases from J, with 12 bases between. The CDR3 runs 16 residues. Germline-derived CDR1 and CDR2 are SNHLY and FYNNEI. The CDR3 protein is CASRDPESSYNSPLHF. The CDR3 nucleotides are TGTGCCAGCAGGGACCCAGAGAGCTCCTATAATTCACCCCTCCACTTT. The full variable domain, rest sourced from reference TRBV2 and TRBJ1-6, is EPEVTQTPSHQVTQMGQEVILRCVPISNHLYFYWYRQILGQKVEFLVSFYNNEISEKSEIFDDQFSVERPDGSNFTLKIRSTKLEDSAMYFCASRDPESSYNSPLHFGNGTRLTVT.

This clone showed up just once. In the same sample, other DNA sequences code for this CDR3. The chain joins TRBV19 to TRBJ2-5; 10 nucleotides align to TRBD2. The CDR3 loop spans 13 amino acids. V lost 6 bases and J lost 2; bases outside the gene matches: 0. CDR1 and CDR2 (germline): LNHDA, SQIVND (reference sequence). The CDR3 reads CASRLAGQETQYF. The DNA of the CDR3 is TGTGCCAGTAGACTAGCGGGACAAGAGACCCAGTACTTC.

This rearrangement joins TRBV29-1 to TRBJ1-2; D perhaps matches TRBD1 (5 bases). Germline-derived CDR1 and CDR2 are SQVTM and ANQGSEA. The CDR3 has 12 amino acids. V was cut by 3 bases and J by 6 bases, with 11 bases left in between. CDR3 protein: CSVDGRDDGYTF. DNA of the CDR3: TGCAGCGTTGATGGGAGGGACGATGGCTACACCTTC.

V gene TRBV6-5 combines with J gene TRBJ2-1; D call uncertain. V was pared by 5 bases and J by 15 bases, with 14 bases between. The germline CDR1 and CDR2 sequences are MNHEY and SVGAGI. The CDR3 runs to 11 residues. CDR3 sequence: CASSEARWPFF. For the CDR3, the DNA is TGTGCCAGCAGTGAGGCTCGTTGGCCGTTCTTC.

The DNA for the CDR3 is TGTGCCAGCAGCCCGCGGGGACGGCCTTTGAGCTCCTACGAGCAGTACTTC. Its protein product is CASSPRGRPLSSYEQYF. The chain employs TRBV14 and TRBJ2-7; D is perhaps TRBD2 (6 bases). The CDR3 totals 17 residues. Germline V lookup: CDR1 SGHDN, CDR2 FVKESK. The V end was cut by 4 bases, the J end by 0 bases, with 19 bases between.

The V and J genes are TRBV19 and TRBJ1-1; D uncertain. The V gene's germline CDR1 is LNHDA and CDR2 SQIVND (reference sequence). Trimming took 5 bases from V and 6 from J, leaving 19 bases between them. There are 15 residues in the CDR3. The CDR3 nucleotides read TGTGCCAGTAGTCCTTTGGAGGGCGTTTCGCCTGAAGCTTTCTTT. It encodes CASSPLEGVSPEAFF.

This clone was recorded once. Other DNA sequences within the sample encode an identical CDR3. This chain links TRBV5-1 with TRBJ2-5; tentatively, D is TRBD1 (5 bases). The V end was cut by 0 bases, the J end by 5 bases, with 14 bases between. CDR3 length: 15 residues. Germline V gene lookup returns CDR1 SGHRS and CDR2 YFSETQ. The CDR3 DNA reads as TGCGCCAGCAGCTTGGTGGCAGGGCCTAGGGAGACCCAGTACTTC. It is translated as CASSLVAGPRETQYF.

The chain links TRBV19 to TRBJ2-6, with a possible D match to TRBD1 (6 bases). The CDR3 is 16 amino acids. Trimming took off 6 bases at V and 0 bases at J, with 12 bases between the two ends. In germline, CDR1 is LNHDA, CDR2 SQIVND (reference sequence). The CDR3 sequence is CASRRQGNSGANVLTF. CDR3 DNA sequence: TGTGCCAGTAGACGTCAGGGGAACTCTGGGGCCAACGTCCTGACTTTC.

This chain links TRBV28 with TRBJ2-6, with 7 nucleotides matching TRBD1. This CDR3 has 19 residues. Germline V lookup: CDR1 MDHEN, CDR2 SYDVKM. Trimming at V came to 3 bases and at J to 0 bases, leaving 11 bases not matched to a gene. CDR3 in amino acids: CASSLTGTAGPSGANVLTF. The DNA of the CDR3 is TGTGCCAGCAGTTTGACCGGGACAGCAGGACCCTCTGGGGCCAACGTCCTGACTTTC.

This rearrangement joins TRBV7-9 to TRBJ2-3; D is tentatively TRBD1 or TRBD2 (5 bases each). Germline CDR1 reads SEHNR; CDR2 reads FQNEAQ (reference sequence). The CDR3 spans 11 residues. Trimming stripped 11 bases from V and 4 bases from J, with 10 bases between. The CDR3 DNA reads TGTGCCGGGACGAGGGCAGATACGCAGTATTTT. Translation gives CAGTRADTQYF.

There are a few counts of this clone. This sequence joins TRBV4-2 and TRBJ1-1; D might be TRBD1 (6 bases). The germline V gene encodes CDR1 LGHNA and CDR2 YNFKEQ. CDR3 size: 14 residues. V lost 4 bases to trimming and J lost 0 bases, with 9 bases between them. CDR3 DNA: TGTGCCAGCAGCCCGAACAGGGTGAACACTGAAGCTTTCTTT. This sequence encodes CASSPNRVNTEAFF.

The rearrangement joins TRBV28 to TRBJ1-1; D is possibly TRBD1 (5 bases). The CDR3 covers 14 residues. Germline-derived CDR1 and CDR2 are MDHEN and SYDVKM. V was cut by 6 bases and J by 2 bases, with 13 bases left in between. CDR3 nucleotides: TGTGCCAGCAGAACAGGAGGGGTTAACACTGAAGCTTTCTTT. This sequence encodes CASRTGGVNTEAFF.

The rearrangement joins TRBV7-9 to TRBJ2-3; TRBD2 agrees at 9 bases. This CDR3 region has 16 residues. Germline V gene data show CDR1 as SEHNR and CDR2 as FQNEAQ (reference sequence). Germline trimming cut 5 bases from V and 2 bases from J; bases unmatched to any gene: 8. The CDR3, as DNA: TGTGCCAGCAGCCCCTTTAAGCGGGGGGCCACAGATACGCAGTATTTT. Its protein product is CASSPFKRGATDTQYF. Complete variable domain (other parts from reference TRBV7-9 and TRBJ2-3): DTGVSQNPRHKITKRGQNVTFRCDPISEHNRLYWYRQTLGQGPEFLTYFQNEAQLEKSRLLSDRFSAERPKGSFSTLEIQRTEQGDSAMYLCASSPFKRGATDTQYFGPGTRLTVL.

This rearrangement joins TRBV6-5 to TRBJ2-3; no reliable D call. Germline CDR1 is MNHEY and CDR2 is SVGAGI. With 0 bases removed from V and 3 bases from J, the gap between germline ends came to 10 bases. The length of the CDR3 is 15 residues. The chain's CDR3 is CASSYSWAETDTQYF. In DNA form, the CDR3 reads TGTGCCAGCAGTTACTCGTGGGCCGAAACAGATACGCAGTATTTT.

The DNA of the CDR3 is TGTGCCAGCAGCTTGGGGGGACAGCTTATATACTATGGCTACACCTTC. It encodes CASSLGGQLIYYGYTF. The V gene is TRBV5-6, the J gene TRBJ1-2; 7 bases are a match to TRBD1. Germline loops: CDR1 SGHDT, CDR2 YYEEEE. The CDR3 runs 16 residues. The V and J ends lost 0 bases and 3 bases, in that order; junction bases with no gene match: 8. The whole variable domain, remainder taken from reference TRBV5-6 and TRBJ1-2, is DAGVTQSPTHLIKTRGQQVTLRCSPKSGHDTVSWYQQALGQGPQFIFQYYEEEERQRGNFPDRFSGHQFPNYSSELNVNALLLGDSALYLCASSLGGQLIYYGYTFGSGTRLTVV.

As DNA, the CDR3 is TGTGCCAGCAGCCCGGGACAGGGTATGGCTAATGAAAAACTGTTTTTT. Its translation: CASSPGQGMANEKLFF. J is TRBJ1-4 and V is TRBV5-4; 9 positions agree with TRBD1. Germline V gene lookup returns CDR1 SGHNT and CDR2 YYREEE (reference sequence). There are 16 residues in the CDR3. J gave up 3 bases and V 4 bases, and 7 bases lay outside the gene matches. Supplemented by reference TRBV5-4 and TRBJ1-4, the full variable domain reads ETGVTQSPTHLIKTRGQQVTLRCSSQSGHNTVSWYQQALGQGPQFIFQYYREEENGRGNFPPRFSGLQFPNYSSELNVNALELDDSALYLCASSPGQGMANEKLFFGSGTQLSVL.

The V call is TRBV7-2, the J call TRBJ1-4, with D perhaps TRBD1 (6 bases). Germline values: CDR1 SGHTA, CDR2 FQGNSA. Trimming stripped 1 base from V and 5 bases from J, with 14 bases between. The CDR3 has 16 amino acids. The CDR3 DNA reads as TGTGCCAGCAGCTTAGTGGCAGGGGTGGAAAATGAAAAACTGTTTTTT. Translating gives CASSLVAGVENEKLFF.